The sequence of this TCR beta chain was determined in a study of T cell changes during pregnancy in multiple sclerosis. Assay: immunoSEQ multiplex PCR; the TCRdb copy retains only in-frame clones and omits some. The data contain tens of thousands of clones, about 90% of them singletons. The CDR3 totals 13 residues. Between the trimmed V and J ends, which lost 4 bases and 6 bases, there was a span of 12 bases. CDR1 and CDR2 (germline): LNHDA, SQIVND (reference sequence). Here the sequenced sample was peripheral blood, taken in the first trimester of pregnancy. The TCR sequence derives from a female donor with multiple sclerosis, enrolled in a pregnancy study. The chain combines TRBV19 with TRBJ1-2; D perhaps matches TRBD1 (5 bases). The CDR3 coding sequence is TGTGCCAGTAGTACCGACAGAAGACATGGCTACACCTTC. It translates to CASSTDRRHGYTF.